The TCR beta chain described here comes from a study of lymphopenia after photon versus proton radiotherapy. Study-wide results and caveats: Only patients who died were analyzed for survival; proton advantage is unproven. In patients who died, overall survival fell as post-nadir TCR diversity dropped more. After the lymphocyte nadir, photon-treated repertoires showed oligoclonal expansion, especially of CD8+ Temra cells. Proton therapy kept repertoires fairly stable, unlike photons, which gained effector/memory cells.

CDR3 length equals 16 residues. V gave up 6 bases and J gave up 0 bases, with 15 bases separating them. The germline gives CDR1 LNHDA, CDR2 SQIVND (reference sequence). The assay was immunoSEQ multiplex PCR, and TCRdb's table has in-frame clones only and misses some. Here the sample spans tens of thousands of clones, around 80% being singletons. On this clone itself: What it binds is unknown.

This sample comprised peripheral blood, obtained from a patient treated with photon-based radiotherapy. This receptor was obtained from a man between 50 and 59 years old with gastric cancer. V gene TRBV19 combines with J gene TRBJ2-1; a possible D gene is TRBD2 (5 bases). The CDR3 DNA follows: TGTGCCAGTAGAAACAACGGACTGTTCTCCTACAATGAGCAGTTCTTC. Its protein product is CASRNNGLFSYNEQFF.